A single sample gave rise to the 7 T cell receptor beta chains below, sequenced in a study of CD8+ T cells in alopecia areata. RNA was isolated and reverse transcribed to cDNA, the sequencing template. Produced via immunoSEQ multiplex PCR; TCRdb's table is partial and in-frame only. This sample yields over 80,000 clones, of which around 44% are seen a single time; around 19% belongs to the top ten. Treatment defined: oral pan-JAK inhibitor, 5-10 mg twice daily. Sequenced material: CD8+ T cells sorted from blood, taken at week 24, from a patient treated with tofacitinib. These receptors were obtained from a human donor with alopecia areata.

The CDR3 nucleotides read TGCGCCAGCAGCCAGCCGAGGACAGGGGGCTGGTATGGCTACACCTTC. Its translation is CASSQPRTGGWYGYTF. The rearrangement uses TRBV4-1 and TRBJ1-2; 11 bases agree with TRBD1. Germline CDR1 MGHRA, CDR2 YSYEKL. The ends lost 3 bases at V and 5 bases at J; junction bases unmatched: 8. The CDR3 spans 16 residues.

This clone was detected only a few times. Other DNA sequences in the sample encode the same CDR3. CDR3 nucleotide sequence: TGTGCCAGCAGCCAGGGATATAATCAGCCCCAGCATTTT. Amino acids: CASSQGYNQPQHF. The V call is TRBV9, the J call TRBJ1-5; weak D call: TRBD1 (5 bases). V was cut by 4 bases and J by 4 bases, with 9 bases left in between. CDR1 and CDR2 from the germline V gene are SGDLS and YYNGEE. The CDR3 covers 13 residues. Variable domain in full (rest from reference TRBV9 and TRBJ1-5): DSGVTQTPKHLITATGQRVTLRCSPRSGDLSVYWYQQSLDQGLQFLIQYYNGEERAKGNILERFSAQQFPDLHSELNLSSLELGDSALYFCASSQGYNQPQHFGDGTRLSIL.

This clone has more than one count but fewer than ten. The CDR3 spells CASSPGVEQYF. Written as DNA, the CDR3 is TGTGCCAGCAGCCCGGGTGTGGAGCAGTACTTC. This chain connects TRBV7-9 to TRBJ2-7; D call uncertain. This CDR3 is 11 amino acids long. V lost 5 bases and J lost 7, with 9 bases in between. CDR1 is SEHNR and CDR2 is FQNEAQ in the germline V gene (reference sequence). The whole variable domain, remainder taken from reference TRBV7-9 and TRBJ2-7, is DTGVSQNPRHKITKRGQNVTFRCDPISEHNRLYWYRQTLGQGPEFLTYFQNEAQLEKSRLLSDRFSAERPKGSFSTLEIQRTEQGDSAMYLCASSPGVEQYFGPGTRLTVT.

This clone was counted a few times. V is TRBV7-6 and J is TRBJ2-3, with D perhaps matching TRBD2 (5 bases). V dropped 3 bases and J dropped 1 base, with 8 bases sitting between them. The CDR3 is made up of 14 amino acids. Germline V lookup: CDR1 SGHVS, CDR2 FNYEAQ. The CDR3 is CASSFLGGTDTQYF. The DNA of the CDR3 is TGTGCCAGCAGCTTCCTCGGGGGCACAGATACGCAGTATTTT.

The chain combines TRBV11-1 with TRBJ2-1; 8 bases are shared with TRBD1. The V gene's germline CDR1 is SGHAT and CDR2 FQDESV (reference sequence). The trim removed 3 bases at V and 8 bases at J, leaving 6 bases unmatched. The CDR3 spans 14 residues. The chain's CDR3 is CASSFRTGYDEQFF. In DNA, the CDR3 is TGTGCCAGCAGCTTTAGGACAGGGTACGATGAGCAGTTCTTC.

The chain recombines TRBV6-6 with TRBJ2-6; D uncertain. CDR1 is MNHNY and CDR2 is SVGAGI in the germline V gene (reference sequence). The length of the CDR3 is 13 residues. Between the trimmed V and J ends, which lost 5 bases and 4 bases, there was a span of 6 bases. CDR3 amino acids: CASSLSGANVLTF. CDR3 DNA sequence: TGTGCCAGCAGTCTCTCCGGGGCCAACGTCCTGACTTTC.

The chain links TRBV4-1 to TRBJ1-1; 10 nucleotides agree with TRBD1. Germline V gene data show CDR1 as MGHRA and CDR2 as YSYEKL. With V trimmed by 4 bases and J by 1 base, 3 bases remained unmatched. This CDR3 is 15 amino acids long. CDR3 sequence: CASSRGQGENTEAFF. DNA of the CDR3: TGCGCCAGCAGCCGAGGACAGGGGGAGAACACTGAAGCTTTCTTT.